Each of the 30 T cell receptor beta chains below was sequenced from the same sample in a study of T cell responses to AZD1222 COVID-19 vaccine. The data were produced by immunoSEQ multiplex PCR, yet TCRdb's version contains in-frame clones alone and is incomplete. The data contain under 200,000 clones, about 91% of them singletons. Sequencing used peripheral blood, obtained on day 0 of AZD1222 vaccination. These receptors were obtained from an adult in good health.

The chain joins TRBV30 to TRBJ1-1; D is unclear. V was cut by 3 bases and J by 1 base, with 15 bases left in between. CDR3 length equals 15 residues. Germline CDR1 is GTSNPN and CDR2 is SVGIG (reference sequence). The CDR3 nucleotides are TGTGCCTGGAGCCCCCGGACCCCCCAGAACACTGAAGCTTTCTTT. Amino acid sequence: CAWSPRTPQNTEAFF.

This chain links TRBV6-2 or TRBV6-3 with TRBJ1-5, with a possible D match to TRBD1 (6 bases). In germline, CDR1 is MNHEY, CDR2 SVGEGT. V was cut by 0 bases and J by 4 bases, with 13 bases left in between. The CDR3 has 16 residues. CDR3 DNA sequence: TGTGCCAGCAGTTACTCGATGGACAGCCAGAATCAGCCCCAGCATTTT. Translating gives CASSYSMDSQNQPQHF.

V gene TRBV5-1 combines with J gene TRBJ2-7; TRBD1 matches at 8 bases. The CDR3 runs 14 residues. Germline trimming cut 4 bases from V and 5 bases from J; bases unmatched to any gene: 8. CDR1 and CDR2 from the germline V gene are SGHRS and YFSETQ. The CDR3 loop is CASSPGQVSNEQYF. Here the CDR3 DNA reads TGCGCCAGCAGCCCGGGACAGGTGTCTAACGAGCAGTACTTC.

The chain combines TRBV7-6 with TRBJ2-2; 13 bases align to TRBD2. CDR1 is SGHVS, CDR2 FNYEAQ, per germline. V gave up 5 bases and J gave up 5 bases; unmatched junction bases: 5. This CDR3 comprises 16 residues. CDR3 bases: TGTGCCAGCAGCCCCAGGACTAGCGGGGGAACCGGGGAGCTGTTTTTT. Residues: CASSPRTSGGTGELFF.

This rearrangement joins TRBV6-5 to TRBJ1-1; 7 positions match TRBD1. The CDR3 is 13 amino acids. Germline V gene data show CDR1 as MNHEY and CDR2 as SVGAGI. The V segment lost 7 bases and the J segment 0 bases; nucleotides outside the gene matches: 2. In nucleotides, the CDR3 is TGTGCCAGCAAGGGACAGATGAACACTGAAGCTTTCTTT. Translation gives CASKGQMNTEAFF.

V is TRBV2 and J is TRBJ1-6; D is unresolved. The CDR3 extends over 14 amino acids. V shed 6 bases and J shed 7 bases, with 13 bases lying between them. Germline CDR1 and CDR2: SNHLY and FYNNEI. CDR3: CASSSEGKNSPLHF. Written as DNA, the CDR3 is TGTGCCAGCAGCTCGGAGGGAAAAAATTCACCCCTCCACTTT.

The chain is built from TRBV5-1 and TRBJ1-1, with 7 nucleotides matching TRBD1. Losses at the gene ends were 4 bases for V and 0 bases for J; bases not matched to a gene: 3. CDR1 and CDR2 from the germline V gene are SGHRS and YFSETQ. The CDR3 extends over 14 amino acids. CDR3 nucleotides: TGCGCCAGCAGCAGGGGACAGATGAACACTGAAGCTTTCTTT. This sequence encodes CASSRGQMNTEAFF.

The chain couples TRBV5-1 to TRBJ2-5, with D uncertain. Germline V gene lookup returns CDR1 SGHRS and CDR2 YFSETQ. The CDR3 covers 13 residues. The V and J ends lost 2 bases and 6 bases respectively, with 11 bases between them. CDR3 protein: CASSFENSKTQYF. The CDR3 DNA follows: TGCGCCAGCAGCTTCGAGAATTCAAAGACCCAGTACTTC.

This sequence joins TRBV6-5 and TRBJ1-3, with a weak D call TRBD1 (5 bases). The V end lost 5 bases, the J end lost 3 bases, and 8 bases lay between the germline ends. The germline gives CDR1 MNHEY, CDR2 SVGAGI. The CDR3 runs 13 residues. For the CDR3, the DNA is TGTGCCAGCAGTCAGGGTTATGGAAACACCATATATTTT. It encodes CASSQGYGNTIYF.

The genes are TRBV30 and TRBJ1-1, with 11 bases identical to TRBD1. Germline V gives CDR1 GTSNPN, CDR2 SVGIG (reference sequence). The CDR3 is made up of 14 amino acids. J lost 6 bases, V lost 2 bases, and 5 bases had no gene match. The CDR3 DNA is TGTGCCTGGAGTATGGACAGGGGGCGGCCTGAAGCTTTCTTT. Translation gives CAWSMDRGRPEAFF. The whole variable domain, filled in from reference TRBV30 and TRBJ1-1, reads SQTIHQWPATLVQPVGSPLSLECTVEGTSNPNLYWYRQAAGRGLQLLFYSVGIGQISSEVPQNLSASRPQDRQFILSSKKLLLSDSGFYLCAWSMDRGRPEAFFGQGTRLTVV.

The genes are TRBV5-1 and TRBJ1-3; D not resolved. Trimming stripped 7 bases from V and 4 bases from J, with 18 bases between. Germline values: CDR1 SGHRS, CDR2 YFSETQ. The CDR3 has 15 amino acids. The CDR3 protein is CASAAQSPAGNTIYF. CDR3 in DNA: TGCGCCAGCGCCGCCCAATCCCCGGCGGGAAACACCATATATTTT.

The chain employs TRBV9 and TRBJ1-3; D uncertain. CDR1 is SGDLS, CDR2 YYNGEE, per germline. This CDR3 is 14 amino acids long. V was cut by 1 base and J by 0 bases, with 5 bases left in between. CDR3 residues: CASSVRNSGNTIYF. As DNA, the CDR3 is TGTGCCAGCAGCGTAAGGAACTCTGGAAACACCATATATTTT.

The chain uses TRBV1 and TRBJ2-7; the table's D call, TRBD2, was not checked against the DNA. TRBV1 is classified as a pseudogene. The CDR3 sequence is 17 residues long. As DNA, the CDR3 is TGCACCAGCAGCCAAGAACCCGATAGCGGGAGGTCCTACGAGCAGTACTTC. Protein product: CTSSQEPDSGRSYEQYF.

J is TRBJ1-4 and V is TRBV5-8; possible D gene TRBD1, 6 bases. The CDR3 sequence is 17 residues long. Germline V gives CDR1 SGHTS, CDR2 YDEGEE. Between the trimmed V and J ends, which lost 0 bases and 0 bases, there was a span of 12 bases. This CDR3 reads CASSLADSPATNEKLFF. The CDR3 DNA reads TGTGCCAGCAGCTTGGCGGACAGCCCTGCAACTAATGAAAAACTGTTTTTT. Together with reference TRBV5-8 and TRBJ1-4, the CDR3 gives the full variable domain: EAGVTQSPTHLIKTRGQQATLRCSPISGHTSVYWYQQALGLGLQFLLWYDEGEERNRGNFPPRFSGRQFPNYSSELNVNALELEDSALYLCASSLADSPATNEKLFFGSGTQLSVL.

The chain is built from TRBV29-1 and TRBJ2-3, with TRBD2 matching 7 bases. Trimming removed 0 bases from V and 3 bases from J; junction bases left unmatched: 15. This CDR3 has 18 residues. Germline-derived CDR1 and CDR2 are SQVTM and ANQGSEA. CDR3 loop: CSVEDISPRGRSTDTQYF. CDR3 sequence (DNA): TGCAGCGTTGAAGATATCAGTCCCCGCGGGAGATCGACAGATACGCAGTATTTT.

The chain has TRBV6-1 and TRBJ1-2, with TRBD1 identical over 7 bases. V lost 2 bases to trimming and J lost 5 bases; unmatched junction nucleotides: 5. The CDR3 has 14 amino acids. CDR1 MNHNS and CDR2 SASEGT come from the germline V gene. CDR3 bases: TGTGCCAGCAGTGAACATGACAGGGTTTATGGCTACACCTTC. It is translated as CASSEHDRVYGYTF.

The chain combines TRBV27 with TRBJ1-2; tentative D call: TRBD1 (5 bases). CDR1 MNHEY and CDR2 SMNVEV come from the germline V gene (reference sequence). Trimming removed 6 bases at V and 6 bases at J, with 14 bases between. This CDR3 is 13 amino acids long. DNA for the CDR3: TGTGCCAGCAGGGGACGGAATCGTGATGGCTACACCTTC. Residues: CASRGRNRDGYTF.

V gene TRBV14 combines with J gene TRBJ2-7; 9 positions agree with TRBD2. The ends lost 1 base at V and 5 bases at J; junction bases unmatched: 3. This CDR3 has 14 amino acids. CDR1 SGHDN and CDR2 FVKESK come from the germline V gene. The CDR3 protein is CASSQAASGDEQYF. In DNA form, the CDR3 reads TGTGCCAGCAGCCAAGCCGCTAGCGGGGACGAGCAGTACTTC.

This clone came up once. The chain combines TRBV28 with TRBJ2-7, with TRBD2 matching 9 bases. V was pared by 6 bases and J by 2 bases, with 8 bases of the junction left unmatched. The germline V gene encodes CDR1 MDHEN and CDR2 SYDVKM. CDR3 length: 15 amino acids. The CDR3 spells CASRSGGPQPYEQYF. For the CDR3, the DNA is TGTGCCAGCAGGAGCGGGGGGCCGCAACCCTACGAGCAGTACTTC.

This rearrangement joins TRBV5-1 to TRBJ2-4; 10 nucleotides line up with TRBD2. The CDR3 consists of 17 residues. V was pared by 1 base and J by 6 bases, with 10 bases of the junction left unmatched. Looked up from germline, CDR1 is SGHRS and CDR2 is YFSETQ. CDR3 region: CASSLYRLAGVGNIQYF. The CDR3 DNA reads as TGCGCCAGCAGCTTGTACCGGCTAGCGGGAGTGGGAAACATTCAGTACTTC.

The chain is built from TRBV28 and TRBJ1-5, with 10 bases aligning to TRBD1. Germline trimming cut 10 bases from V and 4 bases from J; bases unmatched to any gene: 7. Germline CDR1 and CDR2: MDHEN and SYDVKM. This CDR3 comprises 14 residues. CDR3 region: CANKGTGVNQPQHF. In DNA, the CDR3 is TGTGCCAACAAAGGGACAGGGGTGAATCAGCCCCAGCATTTT. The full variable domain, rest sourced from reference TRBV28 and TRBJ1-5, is DVKVTQSSRYLVKRTGEKVFLECVQDMDHENMFWYRQDPGLGLRLIYFSYDVKMKEKGDIPEGYSVSREKKERFSLILESASTNQTSMYLCANKGTGVNQPQHFGDGTRLSIL.

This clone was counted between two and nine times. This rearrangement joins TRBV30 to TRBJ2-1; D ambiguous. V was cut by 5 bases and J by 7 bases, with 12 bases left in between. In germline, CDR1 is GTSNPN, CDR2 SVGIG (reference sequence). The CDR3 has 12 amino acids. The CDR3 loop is CAWAPLGNEQFF. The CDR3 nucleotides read TGTGCCTGGGCCCCCTTGGGGAATGAGCAGTTCTTC.

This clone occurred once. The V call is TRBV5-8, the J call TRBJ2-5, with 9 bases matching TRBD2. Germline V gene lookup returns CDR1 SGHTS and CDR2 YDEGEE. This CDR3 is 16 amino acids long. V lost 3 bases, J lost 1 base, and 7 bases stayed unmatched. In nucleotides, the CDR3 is TGTGCCAGCAGCTCAGGGACTAGCTCGGGCCAAGAGACCCAGTACTTC. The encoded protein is CASSSGTSSGQETQYF.

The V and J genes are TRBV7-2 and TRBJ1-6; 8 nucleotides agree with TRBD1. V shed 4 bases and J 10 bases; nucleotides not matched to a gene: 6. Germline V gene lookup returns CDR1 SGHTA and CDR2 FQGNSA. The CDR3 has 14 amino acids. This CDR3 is CASSSQGALSPLHF. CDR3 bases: TGTGCCAGCAGCTCCCAGGGGGCTCTGTCACCCCTCCACTTT. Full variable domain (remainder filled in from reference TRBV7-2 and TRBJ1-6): GAGVSQSPSNKVTEKGKDVELRCDPISGHTALYWYRQSLGQGLEFLIYFQGNSAPDKSGLPSDRFSAERTGGSVSTLTIQRTQQEDSAVYLCASSSQGALSPLHFGNGTRLTVT.

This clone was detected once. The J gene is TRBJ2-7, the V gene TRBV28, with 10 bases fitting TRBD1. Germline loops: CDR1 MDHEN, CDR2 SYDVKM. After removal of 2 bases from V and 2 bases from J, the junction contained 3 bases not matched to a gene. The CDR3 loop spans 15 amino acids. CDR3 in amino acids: CASSLGTGVPYEQYF. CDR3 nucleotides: TGTGCCAGCAGTTTAGGGACAGGGGTCCCCTACGAGCAGTACTTC.

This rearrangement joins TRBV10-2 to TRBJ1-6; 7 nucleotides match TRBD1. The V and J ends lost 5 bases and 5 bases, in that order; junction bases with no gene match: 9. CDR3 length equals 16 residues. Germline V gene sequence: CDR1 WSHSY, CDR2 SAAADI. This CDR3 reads CASSRGQTVNNSPLHF. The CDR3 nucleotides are TGCGCCAGCAGTAGGGGGCAGACCGTCAATAATTCACCCCTCCACTTT.

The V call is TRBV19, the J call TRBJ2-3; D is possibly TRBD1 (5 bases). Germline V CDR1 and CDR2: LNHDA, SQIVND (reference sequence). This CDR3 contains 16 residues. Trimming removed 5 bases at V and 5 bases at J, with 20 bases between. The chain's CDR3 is CASSVTPDNSLDTQYF. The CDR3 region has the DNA TGTGCCAGTAGTGTAACCCCGGACAACAGCTTAGATACGCAGTATTTT.

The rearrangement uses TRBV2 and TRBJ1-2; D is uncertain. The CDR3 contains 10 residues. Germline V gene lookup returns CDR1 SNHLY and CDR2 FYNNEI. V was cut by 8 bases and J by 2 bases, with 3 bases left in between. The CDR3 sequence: CASSNYGYTF. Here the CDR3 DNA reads TGTGCCAGCTCGAACTATGGCTACACCTTC.

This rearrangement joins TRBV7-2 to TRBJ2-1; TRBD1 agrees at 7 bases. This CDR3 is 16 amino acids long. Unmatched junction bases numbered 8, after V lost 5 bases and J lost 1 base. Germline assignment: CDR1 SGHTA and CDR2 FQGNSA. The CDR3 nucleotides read TGTGCCAGCAGCAAAAAAGGGACAGATTCCTACAATGAGCAGTTCTTC. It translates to CASSKKGTDSYNEQFF.

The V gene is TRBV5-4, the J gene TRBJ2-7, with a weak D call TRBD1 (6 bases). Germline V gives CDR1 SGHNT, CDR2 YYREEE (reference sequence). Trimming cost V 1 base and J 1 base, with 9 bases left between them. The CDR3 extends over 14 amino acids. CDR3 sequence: CASSLTGNSYEQYF. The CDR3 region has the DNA TGTGCCAGCAGCTTGACAGGGAATTCCTACGAGCAGTACTTC.